This T cell receptor beta chain was recovered during a study of glioma-infiltrating T cells after dendritic cell vaccination. Overall study: At biweekly intervals, patients got three intradermal dendritic cell vaccine injections.

The CDR3 covers 18 residues. V shed 5 bases and J shed 0 bases, with 20 bases lying between them. Looked up from germline, CDR1 is PRHDT and CDR2 is FYEKMQ (reference sequence). Up to about 2 ug genomic DNA was used for TCRB CDR3 amplification. Only in-frame clones appear in the TCRdb table, and some are missing; sequencing was by immunoSEQ multiplex PCR. Among about 65,000 clones listed, more than 75% were seen once. Study findings and constraints: The cohort had few patients with full blood and tumor sets.

Time point given: after dendritic cell vaccination, including at tumor progression/relapse. PBMC sampling occurred before vaccination, two weeks after the third dose, and at progression. Of note for this clone: Its antigen remains unknown.

Material: blood, obtained after dendritic cell vaccination. The source of this sequence is a human donor with glioblastoma. The chain couples TRBV13 to TRBJ2-1; the D gene is possibly TRBD2 (6 bases). The CDR3 loop is CASSRLGSGIRSYNEQFF. The CDR3 DNA follows: TGTGCCAGCAGCCGGCTCGGTAGCGGCATTCGCTCCTACAATGAGCAGTTCTTC.